This is a list of T cell receptor beta chains from one sample in a study of T cells after yellow fever vaccination. TCRdb passed the 5' RACE reads through MiXCR, listing each CDR3 protein once. Of under 200,000 distinct CDR3 sequences listed, 9.5% to 11% are singletons. The sequencing here drew on CD8+ T cells sorted from PBMCs, taken 15 days after the yellow fever booster vaccination. These receptors were obtained from a man between 18 and 29 years old who received the YFV17D yellow fever vaccine. Each CDR3 is given with its conserved first and last residue. The D gene is left open where the match is weak. Rows may omit the clone size; those that give it use once, few, many or a size class.

cdr3_aa	cdr3_nt	clone_size	v_call	d_call	j_call	cdr3_length
CASSLVSGINEQFF	TGTGCCAGCAGCTTAGTGTCAGGGATCAATGAGCAGTTCTTC	few	TRBV7-6	NA	TRBJ2-1	14
CASSSEGGGRVTEAFF	TGTGCCAGCAGCTCGGAGGGGGGGGGCCGCGTCACTGAAGCTTTCTTT	few	TRBV11-1	NA	TRBJ1-1	16
CASSEPPGGGFVEQFF	TGTGCCAGCAGTGAACCGCCGGGGGGAGGGTTCGTTGAGCAGTTCTTC	NA	TRBV6-1	TRBD2	TRBJ2-1	16
CASRPSRKSENYGYTF	TGTGCCAGCAGACCCTCCAGGAAGTCTGAGAACTATGGCTACACCTTC	few	TRBV6-5	NA	TRBJ1-2	16
CASSLGPTGDNNEQFF	TGTGCCAGCAGCTTGGGGCCTACAGGCGACAATAATGAGCAGTTCTTC	NA	TRBV5-5	NA	TRBJ2-1	16
CASSLFGDQPQHF	TGCGCCAGCAGCTTGTTCGGGGATCAGCCCCAGCATTTT	NA	TRBV5-1	NA	TRBJ1-5	13
CASSYRGNPNTGELFF	TGTGCCAGCAGCTACAGGGGGAACCCGAACACCGGGGAGCTGTTTTTT	few	TRBV7-8	TRBD1	TRBJ2-2	16
CASSGVDTQYF	TGCGCCAGCAGCGGCGTGGATACGCAGTATTTT	few	TRBV4-1	NA	TRBJ2-3	11
CASSSPGQIEQYF	TGTGCCAGCTCATCTCCGGGACAGATCGAGCAGTACTTC	NA	TRBV18	TRBD1	TRBJ2-7	13
CASTPPGERTDTQYF	TGTGCCAGCACCCCCCCCGGGGAGAGGACAGATACGCAGTATTTT	few	TRBV2	NA	TRBJ2-3	15
CASSLRSSRDEQFF	TGCGCCAGCAGCTTGAGGTCTAGCCGCGATGAGCAGTTCTTC	many	TRBV5-1	NA	TRBJ2-1	14
CASSPGTALDYGYTF	TGTGCCAGCAGCCCGGGGACGGCCCTTGACTATGGCTACACCTTC	NA	TRBV7-9	NA	TRBJ1-2	15
CASSLGWTANSPLHF	TGCGCCAGCAGCCTAGGGTGGACAGCTAATTCACCCCTCCACTTT	NA	TRBV4-3	NA	TRBJ1-6	15
CASGTQGTGGSYEQYF	TGTGCTAGTGGTACTCAGGGGACAGGGGGCTCCTACGAGCAGTACTTC	few	TRBV12-5	TRBD1	TRBJ2-7	16
CASSVGQDNSPLHF	TGTGCCAGCAGCGTGGGTCAGGATAATTCACCCCTCCACTTT	NA	TRBV7-8	NA	TRBJ1-6	14
CASSRDGTDTQYF	TGTGCCAGCAGCAGGGATGGCACAGATACGCAGTATTTT	few	TRBV28	NA	TRBJ2-3	13
CASSSPETQYF	TGTGCCAGCAGCTCCCCAGAGACCCAGTACTTC	NA	TRBV27	NA	TRBJ2-5	11
CASSQDGGNSYEQYF	TGCGCCAGCAGCCAAGATGGGGGCAATTCCTACGAGCAGTACTTC	NA	TRBV4-1	NA	TRBJ2-7	15
CASSQEGGGQGTSGELFF	TGCGCCAGCAGCCAAGAGGGGGGCGGACAGGGGACCTCCGGGGAGCTGTTTTTT	few	TRBV4-3	TRBD1	TRBJ2-2	18
CASSPSPGGRLDEQYF	TGTGCCAGCAGCCCAAGCCCCGGCGGACGCCTGGACGAGCAGTACTTC	NA	TRBV11-2	NA	TRBJ2-7	16
CASSQAGGLYNEQFF	TGCGCCAGCAGCCAGGCGGGGGGCCTCTACAATGAGCAGTTCTTC	many	TRBV4-1	TRBD2	TRBJ2-1	15
CASSHAYPGQSYNEQFF	TGCGCCAGCAGCCATGCGTATCCGGGACAGTCTTACAATGAGCAGTTCTTC	NA	TRBV4-3	TRBD1	TRBJ2-1	17
CASSYGVSSYNEQFF	TGTGCCAGCAGCTACGGGGTCAGCTCCTACAATGAGCAGTTCTTC	few	TRBV5-6	NA	TRBJ2-1	15
CASGGWQETQYF	TGTGCCAGCGGGGGGTGGCAAGAGACCCAGTACTTC	many	TRBV25-1	NA	TRBJ2-5	12
CASRNTQGSYEQYF	TGCGCCAGCAGGAACACCCAGGGTTCCTACGAGCAGTACTTC	NA	TRBV10-2	NA	TRBJ2-7	14
CASSLGATEAFF	TGCGCCAGCAGCTTGGGGGCCACTGAAGCTTTCTTT	many	TRBV12-3/TRBV12-4	NA	TRBJ1-1	12
CASSPVIETGTYTEAFF	TGCGCCAGCAGCCCCGTTATAGAGACAGGGACTTACACTGAAGCTTTCTTT	few	TRBV4-3	TRBD1	TRBJ1-1	17
CATSERTGTGRTDTQYF	TGTGCCACCAGTGAAAGGACCGGGACAGGGAGGACAGATACGCAGTATTTT	few	TRBV24-1	TRBD1	TRBJ2-3	17
CSVGGVVGERNTEAFF	TGCAGCGTTGGTGGGGTGGTCGGGGAAAGGAACACTGAAGCTTTCTTT	many	TRBV29-1	NA	TRBJ1-1	16
CASSQDWGKRGIYEQYF	TGCGCCAGCAGCCAAGACTGGGGCAAGCGGGGGATCTACGAGCAGTACTTC	many	TRBV4-1	TRBD2	TRBJ2-7	17
CASSDLTPTSYEQYF	TGTGCCAGCAGTGACTTGACACCTACTTCCTACGAGCAGTACTTC	NA	TRBV6-1	NA	TRBJ2-7	15
CASRWTSGGELFF	TGTGCCAGCAGATGGACTAGTGGCGGGGAGCTGTTTTTT	few	TRBV7-6	TRBD2	TRBJ2-2	13
CASSVDSSLNYGYTF	TGTGCCAGCAGCGTAGATTCCAGCCTGAACTATGGCTACACCTTC	NA	TRBV9	NA	TRBJ1-2	15
CASSPGNWFSPQPQHF	TGTGCCAGCAGCCCTGGAAATTGGTTCAGTCCCCAGCCCCAGCATTTT	NA	TRBV7-2	NA	TRBJ1-5	16
CASSLPQRELGVYGYTF	TGTGCCAGCAGTCTCCCCCAGAGAGAGCTCGGGGTCTATGGCTACACCTTC	many	TRBV27	NA	TRBJ1-2	17
CASSFTGREGETQYF	TGTGCCAGCAGTTTCACGGGCAGGGAGGGGGAGACCCAGTACTTC	few	TRBV12-3/TRBV12-4	TRBD2	TRBJ2-5	15
CASSRRGDQDTGELFF	TGCGCCAGCAGCCGTAGGGGGGATCAGGACACCGGGGAGCTGTTTTTT	few	TRBV5-1	NA	TRBJ2-2	16
CASSLVTGYGYTF	TGTGCCAGCAGCCTTGTGACAGGGTATGGCTACACCTTC	few	TRBV7-9	TRBD1	TRBJ1-2	13
CASSLGRVGNQPQHF	TGTGCCAGCAGCTTAGGCAGGGTAGGAAATCAGCCCCAGCATTTT	NA	TRBV13	NA	TRBJ1-5	15